Given below is one TCR beta chain in context. This clonotype has ten or more counts. Its antigen target is currently unknown. Per-base qualities were not stored, and no clone one base away is much larger. The CDR1 and CDR2 encoded by the germline V gene (reference sequence) are SEHNR and FQNEAQ. Relative to germline, V is 5 bases shorter and J is 12 bases shorter, with 17 bases between their ends. The CDR3 has 12 amino acids, counting the end cysteine and phenylalanine. The DNA shown is the 36-base CDR3, in frame from base 1. This entry is derived from a study of identical twins (dated by TCRdb to 2015 to 2016). In terms of the full investigation: To test whether fetal clonotypes persist, this study deep-sequenced TCR alpha and beta repertoires from monozygotic twins, from unrelated adults of various ages, and from cord blood. Replicate twin experiments were performed at different times using different library preparation protocols to rule out contamination. Results the study describes overall, beyond this receptor: Invariant T cells such as MAIT and iNKT could partly confound zero-insertion analyses, though diverse VJ usage argued against this for most clonotypes. Fewer insertions were carried by abundant cord blood beta clonotypes, a similar but weaker trend appeared in young adult naive repertoires, and no such trend appeared in memory repertoires. Out-of-frame TCR alpha sequences shared between twins showed an excess of low generation-probability sequences compared with coincidental sharing between unrelated individuals. A weaker excess of twin sharing was found in beta out-of-frame sequences because the signal-to-noise ratio was lowered by fewer shared sequences. Recombination models systematically underestimated out-of-frame TCR alpha sharing in monozygotic twins but agreed with sharing between unrelated individuals. Because the same donors could not be followed over many years, the conclusions relied on cross-sectional statistical analysis.

Libraries were built with 5' RACE. The instrument was an Illumina HiSeq 2000. A universal primer binding site was added through template switching, and the final cDNA carried a unique molecular identifier so that TCR cDNA molecules could be counted accurately. Specific primers in the conserved constant-segment region were used to synthesize first-strand cDNA for TCR alpha and beta chains. To control for contamination, every cDNA library carried two barcodes: a SMART-Mk sample barcode plus Illumina barcodes. TruSeq adapter sequences, together with Illumina sample barcodes, were added in two successive PCR steps. Sequencing of the TCR alpha and beta cDNA libraries was done on the Illumina HiSeq platform using custom primers. In the authors' own workflow: Raw reads were processed with MiGEC to extract unique molecular identifiers, and MiXCR was used to determine CDR3 positions. For each individual, recombination models were inferred using an EM algorithm with the repgenHMM and IGoR tools. The analysis of shared clonotypes was done with the tcR package in R, with sharing normalized by the product of cloneset sizes. Out-of-frame nonproductive sequences were analyzed to study raw recombination free of thymic and clonal selection effects. The public sequencing data were trimmed at Q25 with fastp and processed into clonotypes with MiXCR by TCRdb, which kept only in-frame beta chains. Rows with a matching CDR3 protein are joined into one entry that keeps the most common DNA and genes. The V and J calls and clone size are TCRdb's, not the authors'. Within this sample are hundreds of thousands of distinct CDR3 sequences, with 5.5% to 7.5% of them counted one time only. Clones ranked in the top ten supply approximately 1.6% of the sample.

Only healthy Caucasian donors were included. Three unrelated non-twin adults were also sequenced: a male aged 18 to 30, a male aged 50 to 60 and a female aged 50 to 60. Using Miltenyi CD45RO+ enrichment and human naive T-cell isolation kits, memory (CD45RO+) and naive T cells were isolated from PBMC. The sequenced material came from naive T cells sorted from blood. The sample's cell subset or site label, decoded: cells isolated with a human naive T-cell isolation kit. This sequence originates from a man aged 18 to 30 in good health. Recombination connected TRBV7-9 to TRBJ2-7; a tentative D call is TRBD1 (6 bases match). The DNA sequence is as follows: TGTGCCAGCAGCCCAACAGGGACGAGTGGGTACTTC. Translated, this gives CASSPTGTSGYF.